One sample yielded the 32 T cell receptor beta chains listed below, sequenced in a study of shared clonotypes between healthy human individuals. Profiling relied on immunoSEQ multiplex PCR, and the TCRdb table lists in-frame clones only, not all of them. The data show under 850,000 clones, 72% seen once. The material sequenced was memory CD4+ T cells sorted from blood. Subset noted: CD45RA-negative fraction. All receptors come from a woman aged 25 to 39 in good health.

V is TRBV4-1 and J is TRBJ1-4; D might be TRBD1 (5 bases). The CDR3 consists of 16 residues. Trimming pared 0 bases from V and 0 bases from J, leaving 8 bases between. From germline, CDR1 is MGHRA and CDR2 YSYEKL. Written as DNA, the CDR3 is TGCGCCAGCAGCCAAGAAGGGGCGGCAACTAATGAAAAACTGTTTTTT. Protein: CASSQEGAATNEKLFF.

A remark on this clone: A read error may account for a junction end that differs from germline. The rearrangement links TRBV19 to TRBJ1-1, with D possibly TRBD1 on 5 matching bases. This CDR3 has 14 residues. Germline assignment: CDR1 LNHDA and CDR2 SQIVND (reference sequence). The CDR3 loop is CASTKGLLNPEAFF. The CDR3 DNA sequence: TGTGCCAGTACTAAGGGACTGCTGAACCCTGAAGCTTTCTTT.

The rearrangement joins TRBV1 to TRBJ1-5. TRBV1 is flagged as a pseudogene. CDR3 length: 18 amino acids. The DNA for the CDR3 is TGCACCAGCAGCCAACTTCGGGGGACACCCAATAGCAATCAGCCCCAGCATTTT. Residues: CTSSQLRGTPNSNQPQHF.

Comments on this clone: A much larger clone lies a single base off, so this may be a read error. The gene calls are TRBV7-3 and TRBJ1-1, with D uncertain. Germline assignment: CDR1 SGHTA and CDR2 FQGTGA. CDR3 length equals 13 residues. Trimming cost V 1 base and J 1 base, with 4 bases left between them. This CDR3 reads CASSLMANTEAFF. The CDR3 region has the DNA TGTGCCAGCAGCTTAATGGCGAACACTGAAGCTTTCTTT.

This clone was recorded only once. This CDR3 is CASGRQGYYGYTF. CDR3 in DNA: TGTGCCAGCGGAAGACAGGGGTACTATGGCTACACCTTC. This sequence joins TRBV27 and TRBJ1-2; 8 nucleotides agree with TRBD1. This CDR3 has 13 amino acids. The germline V gene has CDR1 MNHEY and CDR2 SMNVEV (reference sequence). The V and J ends lost 8 bases and 3 bases, in that order; junction bases with no gene match: 5.

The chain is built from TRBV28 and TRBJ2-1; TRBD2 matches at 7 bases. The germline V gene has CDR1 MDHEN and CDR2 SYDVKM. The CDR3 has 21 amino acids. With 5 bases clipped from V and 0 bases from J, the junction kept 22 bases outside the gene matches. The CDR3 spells CASSRRGWWEGLRGSYNEQFF. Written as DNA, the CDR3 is TGTGCCAGCAGTCGCCGAGGGTGGTGGGAGGGCCTGAGGGGCTCCTACAATGAGCAGTTCTTC.

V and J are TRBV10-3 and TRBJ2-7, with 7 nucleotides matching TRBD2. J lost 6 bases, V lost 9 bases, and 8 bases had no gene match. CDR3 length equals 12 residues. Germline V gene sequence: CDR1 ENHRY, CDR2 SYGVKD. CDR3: CAISSGSSEQYF. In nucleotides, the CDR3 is TGTGCCATATCTAGCGGCTCTTCCGAGCAGTACTTC.

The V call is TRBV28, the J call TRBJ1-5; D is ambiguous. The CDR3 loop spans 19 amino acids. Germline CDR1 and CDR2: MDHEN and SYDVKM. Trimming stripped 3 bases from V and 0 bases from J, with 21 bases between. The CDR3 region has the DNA TGTGCCAGCAGTTTGTCACCCCCAGGCTGGTTAGGTAGCAATCAGCCCCAGCATTTT. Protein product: CASSLSPPGWLGSNQPQHF.

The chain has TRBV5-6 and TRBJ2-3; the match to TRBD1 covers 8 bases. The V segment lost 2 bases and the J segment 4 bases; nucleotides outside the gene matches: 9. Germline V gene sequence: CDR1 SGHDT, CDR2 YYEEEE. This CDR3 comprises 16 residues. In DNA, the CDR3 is TGTGCCAGCAGCTTAGAGAGGACAGGGCCAGCAGATACGCAGTATTTT. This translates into CASSLERTGPADTQYF.

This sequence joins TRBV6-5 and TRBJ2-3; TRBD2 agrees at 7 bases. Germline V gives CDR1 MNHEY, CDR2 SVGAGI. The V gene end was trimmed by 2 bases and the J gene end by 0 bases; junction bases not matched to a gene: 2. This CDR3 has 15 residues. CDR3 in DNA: TGTGCCAGCAGTTACGGGGGGGGGAGCACAGATACGCAGTATTTT. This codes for CASSYGGGSTDTQYF.

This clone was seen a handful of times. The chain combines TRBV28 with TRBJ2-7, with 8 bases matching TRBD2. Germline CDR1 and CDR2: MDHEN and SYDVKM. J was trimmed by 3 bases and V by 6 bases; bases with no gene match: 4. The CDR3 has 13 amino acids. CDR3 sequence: CASRTSVNYEQYF. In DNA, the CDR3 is TGTGCCAGCAGGACTAGCGTAAACTACGAGCAGTACTTC.

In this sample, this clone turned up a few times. CDR3 residues: CAWSAGGWAFF. The CDR3 DNA reads as TGTGCCTGGAGTGCCGGGGGATGGGCTTTCTTT. V and J are TRBV30 and TRBJ1-1, with a possible D match to TRBD1 (5 bases). Germline V CDR1 and CDR2: GTSNPN, SVGIG (reference sequence). The CDR3 totals 11 residues. Trimming shortened V by 1 base and J by 11 bases, and 11 bases separated the two germline ends.

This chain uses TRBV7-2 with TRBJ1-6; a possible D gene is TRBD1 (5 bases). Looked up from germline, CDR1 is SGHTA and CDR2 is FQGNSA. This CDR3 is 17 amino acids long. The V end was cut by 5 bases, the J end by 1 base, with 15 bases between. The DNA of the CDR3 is TGTGCCAGCAGCGTACCAGGGTATGGATCCTATAATTCACCCCTCCACTTT. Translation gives CASSVPGYGSYNSPLHF.

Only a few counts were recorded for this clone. The CDR3 region has the DNA TGTGCCAGCAGTGAGGGGTATGACAGGGGGGGCGACGAGCAGTACTTC. As protein: CASSEGYDRGGDEQYF. The genes are TRBV6-1 and TRBJ2-7; 9 bases align to TRBD1. The CDR3 is 16 amino acids. Germline V gene sequence: CDR1 MNHNS, CDR2 SASEGT. J lost 5 bases, V lost 3 bases, and 11 bases had no gene match.

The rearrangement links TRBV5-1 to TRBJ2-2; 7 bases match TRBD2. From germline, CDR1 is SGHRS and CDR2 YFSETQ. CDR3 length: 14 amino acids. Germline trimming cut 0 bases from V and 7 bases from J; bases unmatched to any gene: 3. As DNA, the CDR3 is TGCGCCAGCAGCTTGGAACTAGCGAGCGGGGAGCTGTTTTTT. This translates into CASSLELASGELFF.

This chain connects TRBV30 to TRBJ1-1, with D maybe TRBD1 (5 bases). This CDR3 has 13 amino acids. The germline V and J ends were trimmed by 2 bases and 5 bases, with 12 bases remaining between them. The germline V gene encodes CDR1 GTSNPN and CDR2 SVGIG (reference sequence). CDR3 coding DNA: TGTGCCTGGAGTTGGGGCCCTGGAACTGAAGCTTTCTTT. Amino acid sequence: CAWSWGPGTEAFF. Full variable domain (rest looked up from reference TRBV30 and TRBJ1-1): SQTIHQWPATLVQPVGSPLSLECTVEGTSNPNLYWYRQAAGRGLQLLFYSVGIGQISSEVPQNLSASRPQDRQFILSSKKLLLSDSGFYLCAWSWGPGTEAFFGQGTRLTVV.

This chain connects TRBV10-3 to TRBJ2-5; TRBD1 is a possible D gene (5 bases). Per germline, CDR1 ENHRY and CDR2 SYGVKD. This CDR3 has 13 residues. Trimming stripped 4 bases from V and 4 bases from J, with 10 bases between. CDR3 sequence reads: CAISGRERETQYF. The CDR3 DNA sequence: TGTGCCATCAGTGGCAGGGAACGAGAGACCCAGTACTTC.

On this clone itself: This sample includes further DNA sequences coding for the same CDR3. This chain's CDR3 is CASSRQGNEQFF. CDR3 coding DNA: TGTGCCAGCAGCCGACAGGGGAATGAGCAGTTCTTC. The rearrangement links TRBV28 to TRBJ2-1; 8 nucleotides line up with TRBD1. J gave up 7 bases and V 6 bases, and 2 bases lay outside the gene matches. This CDR3 region has 12 residues. The germline V gene encodes CDR1 MDHEN and CDR2 SYDVKM.

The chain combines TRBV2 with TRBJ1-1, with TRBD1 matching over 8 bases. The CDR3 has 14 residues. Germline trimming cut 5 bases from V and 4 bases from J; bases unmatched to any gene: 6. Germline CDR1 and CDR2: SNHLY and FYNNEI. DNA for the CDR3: TGTGCCAGCAGTATCCAGGGGGCGCCCACTGAAGCTTTCTTT. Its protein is CASSIQGAPTEAFF.

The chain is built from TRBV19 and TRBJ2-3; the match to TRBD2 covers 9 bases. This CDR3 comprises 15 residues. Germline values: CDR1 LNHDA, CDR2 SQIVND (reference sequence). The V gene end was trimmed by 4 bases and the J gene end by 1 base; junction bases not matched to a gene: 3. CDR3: CASSRGLARTDTQYF. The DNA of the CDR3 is TGTGCCAGTAGTAGAGGACTAGCGCGCACAGATACGCAGTATTTT.

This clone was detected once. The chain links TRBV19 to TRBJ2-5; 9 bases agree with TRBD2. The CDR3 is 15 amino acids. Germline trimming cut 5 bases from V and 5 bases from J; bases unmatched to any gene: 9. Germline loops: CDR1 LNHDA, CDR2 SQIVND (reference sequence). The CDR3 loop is CASSPTGTSRETQYF. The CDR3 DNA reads TGTGCCAGTAGTCCCACCGGGACTAGCAGGGAGACCCAGTACTTC.

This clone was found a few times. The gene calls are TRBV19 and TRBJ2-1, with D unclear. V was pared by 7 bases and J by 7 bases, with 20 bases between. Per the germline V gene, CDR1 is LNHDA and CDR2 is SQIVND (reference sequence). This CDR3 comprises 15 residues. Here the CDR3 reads CASTLGHAFGNEQFF. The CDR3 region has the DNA TGTGCCAGTACCCTCGGTCACGCGTTCGGGAATGAGCAGTTCTTC.

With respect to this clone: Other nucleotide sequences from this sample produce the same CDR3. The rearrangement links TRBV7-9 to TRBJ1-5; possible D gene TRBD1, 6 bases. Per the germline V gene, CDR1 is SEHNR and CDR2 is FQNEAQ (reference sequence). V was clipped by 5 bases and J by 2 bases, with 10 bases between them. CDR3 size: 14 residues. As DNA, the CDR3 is TGTGCCAGCAGCCCACAGGGAGGCAATCAGCCCCAGCATTTT. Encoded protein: CASSPQGGNQPQHF. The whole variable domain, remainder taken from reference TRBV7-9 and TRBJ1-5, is DTGVSQNPRHKITKRGQNVTFRCDPISEHNRLYWYRQTLGQGPEFLTYFQNEAQLEKSRLLSDRFSAERPKGSFSTLEIQRTEQGDSAMYLCASSPQGGNQPQHFGDGTRLSIL.

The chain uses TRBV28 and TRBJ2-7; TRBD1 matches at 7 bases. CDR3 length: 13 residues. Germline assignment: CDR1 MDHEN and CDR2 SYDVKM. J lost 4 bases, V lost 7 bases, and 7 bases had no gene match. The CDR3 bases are TGTGCCAGCAAGGGACAGCTATCTTACGAGCAGTACTTC. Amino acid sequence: CASKGQLSYEQYF.

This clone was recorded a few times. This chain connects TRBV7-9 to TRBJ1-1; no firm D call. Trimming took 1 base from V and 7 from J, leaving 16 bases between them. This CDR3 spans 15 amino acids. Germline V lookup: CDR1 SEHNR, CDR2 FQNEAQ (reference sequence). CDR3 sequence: CASSLEHLRSFEAFF. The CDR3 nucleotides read TGTGCCAGCAGCTTAGAACACCTCAGGAGCTTTGAAGCTTTCTTT.

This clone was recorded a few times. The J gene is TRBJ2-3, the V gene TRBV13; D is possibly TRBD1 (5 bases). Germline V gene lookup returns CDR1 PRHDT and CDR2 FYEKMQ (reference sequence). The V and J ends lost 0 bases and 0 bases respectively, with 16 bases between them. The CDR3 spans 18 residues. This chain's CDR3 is CASSLGLGSDTSTDTQYF. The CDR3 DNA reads TGTGCCAGCAGCTTAGGCCTAGGTTCGGACACTAGCACAGATACGCAGTATTTT.

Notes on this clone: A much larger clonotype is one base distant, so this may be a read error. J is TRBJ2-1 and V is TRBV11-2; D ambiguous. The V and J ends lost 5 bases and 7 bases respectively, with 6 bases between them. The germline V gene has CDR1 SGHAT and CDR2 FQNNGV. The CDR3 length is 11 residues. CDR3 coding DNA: TGTGCCAGCAGCCAGAGTAATGAGCAGTTCTTC. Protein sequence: CASSQSNEQFF.

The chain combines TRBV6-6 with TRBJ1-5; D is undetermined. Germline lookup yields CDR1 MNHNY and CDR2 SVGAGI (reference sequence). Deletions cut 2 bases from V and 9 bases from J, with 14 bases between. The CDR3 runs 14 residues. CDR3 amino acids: CASSYENSSPPQHF. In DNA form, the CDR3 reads TGTGCCAGCAGTTACGAGAATTCCAGCCCGCCCCAGCATTTT.

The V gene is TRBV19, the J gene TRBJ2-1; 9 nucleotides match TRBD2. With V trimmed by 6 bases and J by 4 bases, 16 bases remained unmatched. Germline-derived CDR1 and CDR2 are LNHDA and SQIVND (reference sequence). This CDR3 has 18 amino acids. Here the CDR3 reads CASSPEGLAGSPYNEQFF. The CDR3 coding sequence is TGTGCCAGTAGCCCTGAGGGCCTAGCGGGAAGTCCTTACAATGAGCAGTTCTTC.

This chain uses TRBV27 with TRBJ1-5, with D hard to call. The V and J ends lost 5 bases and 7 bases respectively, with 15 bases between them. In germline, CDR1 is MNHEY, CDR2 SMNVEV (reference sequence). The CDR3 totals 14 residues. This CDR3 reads CASSQRRLGQPQHF. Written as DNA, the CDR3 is TGTGCCAGCAGTCAAAGGCGGCTCGGGCAGCCCCAGCATTTT.

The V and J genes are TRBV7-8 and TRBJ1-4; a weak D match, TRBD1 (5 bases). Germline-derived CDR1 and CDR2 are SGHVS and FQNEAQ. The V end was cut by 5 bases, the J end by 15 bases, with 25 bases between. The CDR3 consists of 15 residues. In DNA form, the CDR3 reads TGTGCCAGCAGCCCCATCGAGGGGACCTCCAGCACCTTGTTTTTT. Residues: CASSPIEGTSSTLFF.

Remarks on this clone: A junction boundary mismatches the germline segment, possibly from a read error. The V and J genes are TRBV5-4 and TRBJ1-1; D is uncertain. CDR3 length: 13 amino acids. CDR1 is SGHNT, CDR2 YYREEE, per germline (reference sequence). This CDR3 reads CASSYGRNPEAFF. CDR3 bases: TGTGCCAGCAGCTATGGACGGAACCCTGAAGCTTTCTTT.